Sequencing of this T cell receptor beta chain was carried out in a study of blood T cells in healthy people across ages. General study results and limits: Age brought a roughly linear fall in TCR beta diversity measured per million T cells.

Using a J-beta primer mix together with a sample-barcoded 5' primer, a second PCR was run for roughly 6 to 11 cycles. Every sample returned 2.5 million or more CDR3-containing paired-end reads. TCRdb re-derived calls from the 5' RACE reads in MiXCR, one entry per CDR3 protein. The repertoire includes 250,000 to 300,000 distinct CDR3 sequences, 25% to 30% of them detected once, and over 25% sits in the top ten. Isolated per sample were at least 7 million PBMCs. Germline lookup yields CDR1 SGHRS and CDR2 YFSETQ. This CDR3 has 15 residues. Losses at the gene ends were 4 bases for V and 2 bases for J; bases not matched to a gene: 6. As regards this clonotype: Its antigen remains unknown.

The material sequenced was blood. The origin of this receptor is a woman aged 70-85 years in good health. This chain connects TRBV5-1 to TRBJ2-3; 8 nucleotides match TRBD1. The CDR3 region has the DNA TGCGCCAGCAGCCCCAGGGACAGGATCACAGATACGCAGTATTTT. It codes for CASSPRDRITDTQYF.